These 30 T cell receptor beta chains were sequenced from one sample in a study of response to subunit inactivated influenza vaccine. TCRdb itself ran the RT-PCR reads through MiXCR, one entry per CDR3 protein. Of roughly 500,000 distinct CDR3 sequences in the sample, approximately 15% are singletons; the top ten hold 3%. Specimen: CD4+ T cells sorted from PBMCs, collected roughly 24 months after vaccination. These receptors were taken from a man in his fifties or sixties who received an inactivated influenza vaccine.

This clonotype has more than one count but fewer than ten. J is TRBJ2-7 and V is TRBV28, with D perhaps matching TRBD1 (5 bases). This CDR3 contains 14 residues. The ends were cut back, 0 bases at V and 9 bases at J, with 15 bases in the middle. Germline V gives CDR1 MDHEN, CDR2 SYDVKM. The CDR3: CASSLWPGIRGQYF. The CDR3, as DNA: TGTGCCAGCAGTTTATGGCCAGGGATTCGTGGGCAGTACTTC.

This chain uses TRBV18 with TRBJ2-1; D unclear. The V end was cut by 4 bases, the J end by 5 bases, with 12 bases between. There are 14 residues in the CDR3. Germline lookup yields CDR1 KGHSH and CDR2 LQKENI. The CDR3 region is CASSLSGTNNEQFF. The CDR3, as DNA: TGTGCCAGCTCACTGAGTGGAACAAACAATGAGCAGTTCTTC.

This clonotype was counted between two and nine times. This CDR3 reads CASSPPGQSWNTGELFF. Here the CDR3 DNA reads TGTGCCAGCAGTCCACCGGGACAGTCGTGGAACACCGGGGAGCTGTTTTTT. The V and J genes are TRBV5-4 and TRBJ2-2; 7 nucleotides line up with TRBD1. CDR1 and CDR2 from the germline V gene are SGHNT and YYREEE (reference sequence). The trim removed 5 bases at V and 1 base at J, leaving 11 bases unmatched. There are 17 residues in the CDR3. The whole variable domain, remainder taken from reference TRBV5-4 and TRBJ2-2, is ETGVTQSPTHLIKTRGQQVTLRCSSQSGHNTVSWYQQALGQGPQFIFQYYREEENGRGNFPPRFSGLQFPNYSSELNVNALELDDSALYLCASSPPGQSWNTGELFFGEGSRLTVL.

There are a few counts of this clonotype. The chain employs TRBV20-1 and TRBJ2-7; possible D gene TRBD2, 7 bases. CDR3 length: 12 amino acids. CDR1 and CDR2 from the germline V gene are DFQATT and SNEGSKA (reference sequence). V lost 6 bases to trimming and J lost 2 bases, with 11 bases between them. For the CDR3, the DNA is TGCAGTGCCGGGAGGACAGCCTACGAGCAGTACTTC. Residues: CSAGRTAYEQYF.

At least ten counts were recorded for this clonotype. The chain combines TRBV15 with TRBJ1-2; TRBD1 matches at 10 bases. J was trimmed by 8 bases and V by 0 bases; bases with no gene match: 6. Germline CDR1 is LNHNV and CDR2 is YYDKDF (reference sequence). This CDR3 is 15 amino acids long. In nucleotides, the CDR3 is TGTGCCACCAGCAGAGATCGGGGGACAGGGGACGGCTACACCTTC. Amino acids: CATSRDRGTGDGYTF.

This clonotype was seen repeatedly, ten times or more. J is TRBJ2-1 and V is TRBV5-1, with D possibly TRBD2 on 5 matching bases. The V end lost 0 bases, the J end lost 1 base, and 11 bases lay between the germline ends. The CDR3 runs 16 residues. The germline CDR1 and CDR2 sequences are SGHRS and YFSETQ. CDR3 coding DNA: TGCGCCAGCAGCTTGGAACCGGGAAAGTCCTACAATGAGCAGTTCTTC. The encoded protein is CASSLEPGKSYNEQFF.

This sequence joins TRBV20-1 and TRBJ1-3, with D perhaps TRBD1 (6 bases). The V and J ends lost 6 bases and 2 bases respectively, with 14 bases between them. CDR3 length: 14 amino acids. Germline V CDR1 and CDR2: DFQATT, SNEGSKA (reference sequence). The CDR3 protein is CSAAIGTTGNTIYF. CDR3 in DNA: TGCAGTGCCGCAATCGGGACAACTGGAAACACCATATATTTT.

The chain joins TRBV29-1 to TRBJ1-4; 10 bases line up with TRBD1. There are 13 residues in the CDR3. The trim removed 3 bases at V and 14 bases at J, leaving 9 bases unmatched. CDR1 SQVTM and CDR2 ANQGSEA come from the germline V gene. CDR3 in amino acids: CSVETGTGVGLFF. The CDR3 DNA is TGCAGCGTTGAGACCGGGACAGGGGTGGGTCTGTTTTTT.

This clonotype was recorded a few times. This chain uses TRBV19 with TRBJ2-2; D is undetermined. The CDR3 length is 18 residues. V shed 1 base and J shed 6 bases, with 21 bases lying between them. Germline V gene sequence: CDR1 LNHDA, CDR2 SQIVND (reference sequence). The CDR3 DNA reads as TGTGCCAGTAGTATAGTACTTTCCAGGTGGAGAGGATCCGGGGAGCTGTTTTTT. Amino acids: CASSIVLSRWRGSGELFF.

The J gene is TRBJ2-1, the V gene TRBV19; tentative D call: TRBD2 (6 bases). The germline V gene has CDR1 LNHDA and CDR2 SQIVND (reference sequence). The CDR3 has 15 amino acids. Trimming removed 3 bases at V and 0 bases at J, with 9 bases between. DNA for the CDR3: TGTGCCAGTAGTATCGACGGGGGCTCCTACAATGAGCAGTTCTTC. Translated, it gives CASSIDGGSYNEQFF.

This clonotype was picked up one time. The genes are TRBV23-1 and TRBJ2-1; D may match TRBD1 or TRBD2 (6 bases each). TRBV23-1 is an ORF for which the function is uncertain. Trimming pared 10 bases from V and 9 bases from J, leaving 25 bases between. The CDR3 covers 15 residues. CDR3 protein: CAILKRGEGGAEQFF. The CDR3 DNA follows: TGCGCCATTCTAAAAAGGGGGGAAGGGGGTGCTGAGCAGTTCTTC.

The chain recombines TRBV4-1 with TRBJ2-4; D is possibly TRBD1 or TRBD2 (5 bases each). The germline CDR1 and CDR2 sequences are MGHRA and YSYEKL. Trimming took off 6 bases at V and 1 base at J, with 16 bases between the two ends. This CDR3 is 16 amino acids long. CDR3 coding DNA: TGCGCCAGCAGTAACGGGGCGCCCCTTGCCAAAAACATTCAGTACTTC. Translating gives CASSNGAPLAKNIQYF.

In its sample, this clonotype was seen a few times. The gene calls are TRBV15 and TRBJ2-1; 10 positions match TRBD2. CDR3 size: 15 residues. Germline V gene data show CDR1 as LNHNV and CDR2 as YYDKDF (reference sequence). Trimming took 1 base from V and 9 from J; bases not matched to a gene: 6. This CDR3 is CATSRGLAGALEQFF. CDR3 nucleotide sequence: TGTGCCACCAGCAGAGGTCTAGCGGGAGCTCTTGAGCAGTTCTTC.

The rearrangement links TRBV5-1 to TRBJ1-1; D might be TRBD1 (6 bases). The V end lost 0 bases, the J end lost 5 bases, and 14 bases lay between the germline ends. Per the germline V gene, CDR1 is SGHRS and CDR2 is YFSETQ. The length of the CDR3 is 15 residues. CDR3 in DNA: TGCGCCAGCAGCTTGGCCGCCAGGGGTGCGACTGAAGCTTTCTTT. Encoded protein: CASSLAARGATEAFF.

This clonotype showed up just a few times. The chain is built from TRBV11-2 and TRBJ2-3; maybe TRBD1 (5 bases). CDR1 and CDR2 from the germline V gene are SGHAT and FQNNGV. The CDR3 spans 16 residues. V was cut by 1 base and J by 4 bases, with 15 bases left in between. For the CDR3, the DNA is TGTGCCAGCAGCTTAGCGATCGGGCAGGGTGCAGATACGCAGTATTTT. Translated: CASSLAIGQGADTQYF.

V and J are TRBV3-1 and TRBJ2-7; 9 nucleotides align to TRBD2. CDR1 LGHDT and CDR2 YNNKEL come from the germline V gene (reference sequence). V shed 5 bases, J shed 1 base, and the junction held 6 bases outside the gene matches. The CDR3 runs to 15 residues. CDR3 bases: TGTGCCAGCAGCATTGCGGGGGGGTCTTCCTACGAGCAGTACTTC. This gives the protein CASSIAGGSSYEQYF.

The rearrangement links TRBV24-1 to TRBJ2-4, with 7 bases that match TRBD1. Germline V gene sequence: CDR1 KGHDR, CDR2 SFDVKD. The V gene end was trimmed by 5 bases and the J gene end by 8 bases; junction bases not matched to a gene: 8. The CDR3 has 14 residues. CDR3 sequence reads: CATSARDRSDIQYF. For the CDR3, the DNA is TGTGCCACCAGTGCCCGGGACAGATCAGACATTCAGTACTTC.

The V gene is TRBV18, the J gene TRBJ2-7; maybe TRBD1 (5 bases). The V end was cut by 0 bases, the J end by 8 bases, with 8 bases between. The CDR3 has 12 residues. Germline V gives CDR1 KGHSH, CDR2 LQKENI. In nucleotides, the CDR3 is TGTGCCAGCTCACCACCAATGGGGCAGCAGTACTTC. Translation gives CASSPPMGQQYF.

This chain joins TRBV7-9 and TRBJ2-1; D is ambiguous. Trimming stripped 2 bases from V and 3 bases from J, with 8 bases between. CDR3 size: 14 residues. Germline CDR1 reads SEHNR; CDR2 reads FQNEAQ (reference sequence). This chain's CDR3 is CASSLIGDYNEQFF. In DNA form, the CDR3 reads TGTGCCAGCAGCTTAATTGGGGACTACAATGAGCAGTTCTTC. The full variable domain, in which reference TRBV7-9 and TRBJ2-1 provide the parts outside the CDR3, is DTGVSQNPRHKITKRGQNVTFRCDPISEHNRLYWYRQTLGQGPEFLTYFQNEAQLEKSRLLSDRFSAERPKGSFSTLEIQRTEQGDSAMYLCASSLIGDYNEQFFGPGTRLTVL.

The gene calls are TRBV6-1 and TRBJ1-5; 7 positions match TRBD1. Per the germline V gene, CDR1 is MNHNS and CDR2 is SASEGT. The CDR3 covers 16 residues. The trim removed 4 bases at V and 7 bases at J, leaving 13 bases unmatched. The CDR3 here is CASSGRGPGGSQPQHF. The DNA for the CDR3 is TGTGCCAGCAGTGGTCGAGGTCCAGGGGGTTCGCAGCCCCAGCATTTT.

This clonotype was seen only a few times. The V gene is TRBV11-2, the J gene TRBJ2-5; tentatively, D is TRBD1 or TRBD2 (5 bases each). Germline loops: CDR1 SGHAT, CDR2 FQNNGV. Trimming removed 5 bases at V and 0 bases at J, with 16 bases between. The CDR3 has 16 amino acids. The CDR3 region is CASSPLSGLNQETQYF. CDR3 bases: TGTGCCAGCAGCCCCTTATCGGGGCTGAACCAAGAGACCCAGTACTTC.

This clonotype came up a few times. The chain links TRBV29-1 to TRBJ2-7, with 10 bases fitting TRBD2. Germline V gene data show CDR1 as SQVTM and CDR2 as ANQGSEA. V gave up 4 bases and J gave up 7 bases; unmatched junction bases: 7. The CDR3 covers 13 residues. CDR3 nucleotide sequence: TGCAGCGTTGGGACTAGCGGTTGGACAGAGCAGTACTTC. It translates to CSVGTSGWTEQYF.

This clonotype was found a few times. The rearrangement links TRBV6-2 or TRBV6-3 to TRBJ1-1; unclear D gene. V was trimmed by 2 bases and J by 7 bases, leaving 2 bases between them. Germline-derived CDR1 and CDR2 are MNHEY and SVGEGT. The CDR3 runs 10 residues. The chain's CDR3 is CASSYHEAFF. DNA for the CDR3: TGTGCCAGCAGTTACCATGAAGCTTTCTTT.

This clonotype was observed at least ten times. This chain uses TRBV29-1 with TRBJ1-1; TRBD1 aligns across 9 bases. CDR1 SQVTM and CDR2 ANQGSEA come from the germline V gene. The CDR3 has 14 amino acids. V lost 7 bases and J lost 4; bases outside the gene matches: 10. The CDR3 region has the DNA TGCAGCGCGAACCTACTGGACAGGGGCACTGAAGCTTTCTTT. Protein sequence: CSANLLDRGTEAFF.

The chain employs TRBV7-9 and TRBJ2-2, with TRBD1 matching over 7 bases. CDR1 is SEHNR and CDR2 is FQNEAQ in the germline V gene (reference sequence). Trimming cost V 6 bases and J 5 bases; bases outside gene matches: 9. The length of the CDR3 is 15 residues. This chain's CDR3 is CASSPTDRVTGELFF. Here the CDR3 DNA reads TGTGCCAGCAGTCCTACAGACAGGGTGACCGGGGAGCTGTTTTTT.

The chain combines TRBV20-1 with TRBJ2-7; 9 nucleotides agree with TRBD2. Trimming at V came to 4 bases and at J to 0 bases, leaving 7 bases not matched to a gene. Germline CDR1 DFQATT, CDR2 SNEGSKA (reference sequence). The CDR3 runs 15 residues. For the CDR3, the DNA is TGCAGTGCTACATTTCCTAGCGGGGACTCCTACGAGCAGTACTTC. This gives the protein CSATFPSGDSYEQYF.

The sample holds a few counts of this clonotype. The V gene is TRBV4-3, the J gene TRBJ2-7, with a possible D match to TRBD1 (6 bases). CDR1 is LGHNA and CDR2 is YSLEER in the germline V gene. The CDR3 spans 15 residues. V was clipped by 4 bases and J by 2 bases, with 15 bases between them. Written as DNA, the CDR3 is TGCGCCAGCAGCCCCCGCTGGGACAAGCCCTACGAGCAGTACTTC. Its protein product is CASSPRWDKPYEQYF.

This clonotype was observed many times. In DNA, the CDR3 is TGCGCCAGCAGCTTGGAACAGGGGGGTCCGGCTGAAGCTTTCTTT. This gives the protein CASSLEQGGPAEAFF. This chain uses TRBV5-1 with TRBJ1-1, with 8 bases aligning to TRBD1. The CDR3 has 15 residues. V gave up 0 bases and J gave up 6 bases; unmatched junction bases: 7. Germline CDR1 reads SGHRS; CDR2 reads YFSETQ.

The rearrangement links TRBV11-3 to TRBJ2-1; D ambiguous. Trimming pared 1 base from V and 15 bases from J, leaving 16 bases between. CDR3 length: 13 amino acids. Germline V lookup: CDR1 SGHNT, CDR2 YENEEA. The CDR3 nucleotides are TGTGCCAGCAGCTTAGGCCTAAGGGATCCCCCGTTCTTC. It is translated as CASSLGLRDPPFF.

This clonotype was counted once. The chain recombines TRBV20-1 with TRBJ1-3; 7 positions agree with TRBD1. There are 13 residues in the CDR3. With 2 bases clipped from V and 2 bases from J, the junction kept 0 bases outside the gene matches. Germline lookup yields CDR1 DFQATT and CDR2 SNEGSKA (reference sequence). The CDR3 DNA reads TGCAGTGCTAGAAGGGGGCCTGGAAACACCATATATTTT. The encoded protein is CSARRGPGNTIYF.